This T cell receptor beta chain was documented in a study of T-cell reconstitution after alpha-beta-depleted transplantation in children. A few counts support this clonotype. Its antigen is as yet unknown. General study points: Counts and diversity of T cells one year after transplant came mostly from newly produced T cells. The high TCRbeta diversity at day 60 in some patients came from surviving recipient T cells and thymic progenitors. Reports say that about two months after transplant, the alpha-beta T cells came out of several hundred graft clones that had expanded.

During its preparation, the TCRbeta library received unique molecular identifiers. TCRdb used MiXCR to reprocess the PCR reads, holding one entry per CDR3 protein. The table has about 980,000 distinct CDR3 sequences, under 30% seen once. The CDR3 spans 14 residues. The germline CDR1 and CDR2 sequences are SGDLS and YYNGEE. J was trimmed by 10 bases and V by 2 bases; bases with no gene match: 10. The source is a boy under two years old who had a stem cell transplant for SCID, so the T cells may come from the graft donor. This material consisted of PBMCs, mostly from graft donor cells, taken 360 days after TCRalphabeta/CD19-depleted stem cell transplant. The rearrangement joins TRBV9 to TRBJ2-3; 7 bases align to TRBD2. Written as DNA, the CDR3 is TGTGCCAGCAGCGTGAGGGAGGGGCTCTCTGCGCAGTATTTT. It translates to CASSVREGLSAQYF.